This is a list of T cell receptor beta chains from one sample in a study of human T cells and chemical hapten exposure. TCRdb reprocessed the RACE reads with MiXCR, giving one entry per CDR3 protein. The table records about 98,000 distinct CDR3 sequences, less than 14% of them present only once. Sample: whole blood, taken in connection with sensitization to the hapten diphenylcyclopropenone (DPC). These receptors were collected from a woman aged 55-69 years with alopecia areata. Some clones in this sample may be carry-over from other donors' samples. CDR3s include the opening cysteine and the closing phenylalanine or tryptophan. D genes are given only for firm matches. Expanded clones are given a class, and other clones once, few, many or no size at all.

j_call v_call clone_size d_call cdr3_aa cdr3_nt
TRBJ1-1 TRBV9 once - CASSPGLDFTEAFF TGTGCCAGCAGCCCGGGGTTGGACTTCACTGAAGCTTTCTTT
TRBJ1-2 TRBV4-2 many - CASSQDRVSPGGYTF TGTGCCAGCAGCCAAGATCGGGTTTCGCCGGGTGGCTACACCTTC
TRBJ2-7 TRBV7-6 - - CASSLDGSGSSYEQYF TGTGCCAGCAGCTTAGATGGAAGCGGTAGCTCCTACGAGCAGTACTTC
TRBJ1-1 TRBV7-6 many - CASSLGVGVSEAFF TGTGCCAGCAGCTTAGGAGTGGGAGTGAGTGAAGCTTTCTTT
TRBJ1-5 TRBV30 many - CAWSVGPGNQPQHF TGTGCCTGGAGTGTAGGCCCGGGGAATCAGCCCCAGCATTTT
TRBJ2-7 TRBV2 - - CASSITWSYEQYF TGTGCCAGCAGTATTACGTGGTCCTACGAGCAGTACTTC
TRBJ2-1 TRBV20-1 few - CSARGTNAQSYNEQFF TGCAGTGCTAGAGGGACTAACGCACAATCCTACAATGAGCAGTTCTTC
TRBJ2-3 TRBV11-2 few - CASSLGGLRTDTQYF TGTGCCAGCAGCTTAGGAGGCTTGAGGACAGATACGCAGTATTTT
TRBJ2-5 TRBV11-2 many - CASSSRGGWETQYF TGTGCCAGCAGCTCCCGGGGCGGGTGGGAGACCCAGTACTTC
TRBJ1-2 TRBV29-1 - - CSVEWGTTVYGYTF TGCAGCGTTGAATGGGGGACGACTGTCTATGGCTACACCTTC
TRBJ1-5 TRBV6-5 many - CASRPSANRPSNQPQHF TGTGCCAGCAGGCCCTCGGCCAATCGACCTAGCAATCAGCCCCAGCATTTT
TRBJ1-2 TRBV20-1 many - CSARAGRTYGYTF TGCAGTGCTAGAGCGGGACGGACCTATGGCTACACCTTC
TRBJ1-2 TRBV5-4 few TRBD1 CASSGGQGYYGYTF TGTGCCAGCAGCGGCGGACAGGGATACTATGGCTACACCTTC
TRBJ2-7 TRBV5-1 many - CASSLVPSGDTPYEQYF TGCGCCAGCAGCTTGGTTCCGTCAGGAGACACTCCCTACGAGCAGTACTTC
TRBJ1-5 TRBV4-2 few - CASLWRLNQPQHF TGTGCGAGCTTGTGGCGGTTGAATCAGCCCCAGCATTTT
TRBJ1-1 TRBV19 - - CASSRRHPLRDTEAFF TGTGCCAGTAGTAGGAGACACCCCCTGCGCGACACTGAAGCTTTCTTT
TRBJ2-3 TRBV11-2 - - CASSLGTPSADTQYF TGTGCCAGCAGCTTAGGGACTCCGAGCGCAGATACGCAGTATTTT
TRBJ1-2 TRBV12-3/TRBV12-4 many - CASSLGVGGYTF TGTGCCAGCAGTTTAGGGGTCGGTGGCTACACCTTC
TRBJ2-1 TRBV6-4 - TRBD2 CASSPGLAGTYNEQFF TGTGCCAGCAGCCCGGGACTAGCGGGGACCTACAATGAGCAGTTCTTC
TRBJ1-2 TRBV12-3/TRBV12-4 - - CASSFRASEGTGYTF TGTGCCAGCAGCTTCCGAGCCTCAGAGGGCACTGGCTACACCTTC
TRBJ2-7 TRBV7-6 - - CASSRLGSGDYEQYF TGTGCCAGCAGCCGGCTGGGGTCGGGGGACTACGAGCAGTACTTC
TRBJ2-3 TRBV20-1 - TRBD2 CSARGLDGTDTQYF TGCAGTGCGAGAGGACTAGATGGGACAGATACGCAGTATTTT
TRBJ1-2 TRBV24-1 few - CATSERIFYGYTF TGTGCCACCAGTGAAAGGATATTCTATGGCTACACCTTC
TRBJ1-2 TRBV5-6 many TRBD1 CASSWGQYDGYTF TGTGCCAGCAGCTGGGGACAGTACGATGGCTACACCTTC
TRBJ2-3 TRBV28 many TRBD2 CASSSIAASGDTDTQYF TGTGCCAGCAGTTCCATCGCGGCTAGCGGGGATACAGATACGCAGTATTTT
TRBJ2-1 TRBV29-1 many - CSALRSGNEQFF TGCAGCGCCTTACGATCGGGCAATGAGCAGTTCTTC
TRBJ1-1 TRBV5-1 many - CARLRPANTEAFF TGCGCCCGCCTCCGGCCGGCTAATACTGAAGCTTTCTTT
TRBJ2-5 TRBV2 many - CASTIPSSSVQETQYF TGTGCCAGCACCATCCCCTCTTCTAGCGTACAAGAGACCCAGTACTTC
TRBJ2-1 TRBV20-1 many - CSARQGTTRYNEQFF TGCAGTGCTAGACAGGGGACGACCAGATACAATGAGCAGTTCTTC
TRBJ2-1 TRBV7-9 - - CASSSDPRAGGGEQFF TGTGCCAGCAGCTCTGACCCCCGGGCAGGAGGGGGTGAGCAGTTCTTC
TRBJ2-3 TRBV6-5 - - CASRLSRGATDTQYF TGTGCCAGCAGACTCAGTCGGGGGGCAACAGATACGCAGTATTTT
TRBJ2-7 TRBV2 many TRBD2 CASSSIGTSDSEQYF TGTGCCAGCAGCAGCATAGGGACTAGCGATTCCGAGCAGTACTTC
TRBJ1-5 TRBV29-1 few - CSVVDSSNQPQHF TGCAGCGTTGTGGACAGTAGCAATCAGCCCCAGCATTTT
TRBJ2-7 TRBV18 few TRBD2 CASSPRQGGHEQYF TGTGCCAGCTCACCAAGGCAGGGAGGGCACGAGCAGTACTTC
TRBJ2-2 TRBV2 - TRBD2 CASMYAGANTGELFF TGTGCCAGCATGTATGCGGGAGCGAACACCGGGGAGCTGTTTTTT
TRBJ2-7 TRBV4-1 many - CASSQGGLYEQYF TGCGCCAGCAGCCAGGGGGGCCTTTACGAGCAGTACTTC
TRBJ2-1 TRBV5-1 - TRBD1 CASSGTGQGAVEFF TGCGCCAGCAGCGGTACCGGACAGGGGGCCGTCGAGTTCTTC
TRBJ2-5 TRBV18 many TRBD1 CASSVQGEETQYF TGTGCCAGCTCCGTACAGGGGGAAGAGACCCAGTACTTC
TRBJ1-2 TRBV12-3/TRBV12-4 - - CASSLGGTDGYTF TGTGCCAGCAGCCTCGGAGGGACGGATGGCTACACCTTC
TRBJ2-7 TRBV2 - - CASSETWLLSYEQYF TGTGCCAGCAGTGAAACTTGGCTGTTATCCTACGAGCAGTACTTC
TRBJ2-3 TRBV2 - TRBD2 CASRQAGLLRDTQYF TGTGCCAGCAGGCAAGCGGGGCTACTACGAGATACGCAGTATTTT
TRBJ2-1 TRBV7-9 many TRBD2 CASSFFLAGTKYNEQFF TGTGCCAGCAGCTTTTTCCTAGCGGGGACTAAGTACAATGAGCAGTTCTTC
TRBJ2-5 TRBV20-1 few TRBD2 CSAYILAERQETQYF TGCAGTGCCTACATCCTAGCGGAAAGACAAGAGACCCAGTACTTC
TRBJ2-3 TRBV20-1 few TRBD2 CSAIGGGAVDTQYF TGCAGTGCTATAGGCGGGGGGGCCGTGGATACGCAGTATTTT
TRBJ1-6 TRBV6-6 many - CASSYAGQAPRVSPLHF TGTGCCAGCAGTTACGCGGGGCAGGCGCCTAGGGTTTCACCCCTCCACTTT
TRBJ2-5 TRBV7-2 many - CASSLMVMAETQYF TGTGCCAGCAGCTTAATGGTGATGGCAGAGACCCAGTACTTC
TRBJ2-5 TRBV4-1 many - CASSQDQYARETQYF TGCGCCAGCAGCCAAGATCAGTACGCCCGAGAGACCCAGTACTTC
TRBJ2-3 TRBV9 many - CASSPPLVYTQYF TGTGCCAGCAGCCCACCTCTTGTATATACGCAGTATTTT
TRBJ2-7 TRBV6-5 many - CASSYRGTPIYEQYF TGTGCCAGCAGTTACCGCGGGACTCCCATCTACGAGCAGTACTTC
TRBJ2-2 TRBV2 many TRBD1 CASRRTGAYPLRNTGELFF TGTGCCAGCAGGAGGACAGGGGCCTATCCCCTAAGGAACACCGGGGAGCTGTTTTTT
TRBJ1-1 TRBV5-1 many - CASSLAPGGDTEAFF TGCGCCAGCAGCTTGGCTCCCGGGGGGGACACTGAAGCTTTCTTT
TRBJ2-1 TRBV6-6 - - CASITDSYNEQFF TGTGCCAGCATCACGGATTCCTACAATGAGCAGTTCTTC
TRBJ1-6 TRBV14 - - CASSDERDTRMSSSLHF TGTGCCAGCAGCGATGAGAGGGACACCCGGATGAGTAGTTCCCTCCACTTT
TRBJ2-7 TRBV4-2 many TRBD1 CASSQSLADRGYEQYF TGTGCCAGCAGCCAAAGCTTAGCAGACAGGGGCTACGAGCAGTACTTC
TRBJ2-7 TRBV19 few - CASSMTRGYEQYF TGTGCCAGTAGTATGACAAGAGGCTACGAGCAGTACTTC
TRBJ2-2 TRBV19 - TRBD2 CASSPYPEVREGHGELFF TGTGCCAGTAGTCCATACCCCGAGGTGAGGGAGGGTCACGGGGAGCTGTTTTTT
TRBJ2-3 TRBV7-2 - - CASSLGLLGTDTQYF TGTGCCAGCAGCTTGGGACTCCTGGGAACAGATACGCAGTATTTT
TRBJ1-2 TRBV5-8 - - CASSPDPLHYGYTF TGTGCCAGCAGCCCGGACCCCCTACATTATGGCTACACCTTC
TRBJ1-1 TRBV7-7 few - CASSFRGDSNTEAFF TGTGCTAGCAGCTTTAGGGGGGATTCGAACACTGAAGCTTTCTTT